Listed here is a single T cell receptor (beta chain). The antigen remains undetermined. The sample originates from a study of T-cell memory formation after mild COVID-19. CDR1 and CDR2 (germline): SGHVS, FNYEAQ. V was shortened by 5 bases and J by 6 bases, with 17 bases between the two germline ends. The CDR3 is 14 residues long. The TCR alpha and TCR beta cDNA libraries, bearing sample barcodes and UMIs, were generated by 5'RACE using constant-segment primers. TCRdb recomputed calls from the 5' RACE reads with MiXCR, one row per CDR3 protein. The table lists some 600,000 distinct CDR3 sequences, roughly a sixth of them singletons. The study, taken as a whole, reports: Mostly located in CM and EM were contracting CD4+ clones, with contracting CD8+ clones located in EMRA. Clones that got smaller from day 15 to 85 had even CD4/CD8, while clones growing later tipped toward CD4+. Prior to infection, memory already included some responding clones, suggesting cross-reactive memory joined.

This clonotype was sampled from an adult woman who had mild COVID-19 (a few samples of this study predate the infection). Cell type and time point are not known. This sequence joins TRBV7-6 and TRBJ2-7, with D possibly being TRBD1 or TRBD2 (5 bases each). Sample: PBMCs or a T cell subset sorted from them (not recorded which). The CDR3 region is CASSKLAGSGEQYF. The CDR3 bases are TGTGCCAGCAGCAAGCTGGCAGGGAGCGGCGAGCAGTACTTC. Full variable domain (missing parts from reference TRBV7-6 and TRBJ2-7): GAGVSQSPRYKVTKRGQDVALRCDPISGHVSLYWYRQALGQGPEFLTYFNYEAQQDKSGLPNDRFSAERPEGSISTLTIQRTEQRDSAMYRCASSKLAGSGEQYFGPGTRLTVT.